The 19 T cell receptor beta chains presented below share a single source sample, sequenced in a study of cytomegalovirus exposure and HLA in healthy donors. The protocol was immunoSEQ multiplex PCR, while the TCRdb copy is restricted to in-frame clones and leaves out a portion. The table includes about 150,000 clones, approximately 89% detected once. The sequencing sample was made of PBMCs. The receptors were sampled from a man between 18 and 29 years old in good health and CMV-seronegative.

J is TRBJ2-1 and V is TRBV10-3, with 14 bases aligning to TRBD2. Per germline, CDR1 ENHRY and CDR2 SYGVKD. CDR3 length: 18 residues. V was pared by 6 bases and J by 5 bases, with 12 bases of the junction left unmatched. CDR3 sequence reads: CAIRDGTSGSFVNNEQFF. CDR3 DNA: TGTGCCATCAGGGACGGGACTAGCGGGAGTTTCGTGAACAATGAGCAGTTCTTC.

The chain employs TRBV18 and TRBJ2-5; 10 positions match TRBD1. Looked up from germline, CDR1 is KGHSH and CDR2 is LQKENI. The V segment lost 4 bases and the J segment 5 bases; nucleotides outside the gene matches: 7. This CDR3 has 15 amino acids. The DNA of the CDR3 is TGTGCCAGCTCACAACCGGGACAGGGGATGGAGACCCAGTACTTC. The encoded protein is CASSQPGQGMETQYF.

The chain uses TRBV5-4 and TRBJ1-2; TRBD1 aligns across 9 bases. Germline V gene lookup returns CDR1 SGHNT and CDR2 YYREEE (reference sequence). This CDR3 has 15 amino acids. J lost 8 bases, V lost 9 bases, and 17 bases had no gene match. CDR3 in DNA: TGTGCCATCCGGGACAGGGAAAGAAAGCCAGGGGGCTACACCTTC. Protein: CAIRDRERKPGGYTF.

This clone was seen a single time. This sequence joins TRBV19 and TRBJ1-2; a weak D match, TRBD1 (6 bases). Trimming left V 3 bases short and J 6 bases short, with 14 bases between. This CDR3 region has 14 residues. Germline values: CDR1 LNHDA, CDR2 SQIVND (reference sequence). CDR3 nucleotides: TGTGCCAGTAGTATCCTCTCAACAGGGAATGGCTACACCTTC. Translating gives CASSILSTGNGYTF.

This chain joins TRBV30 and TRBJ1-1; no definite D call. Trimming took off 4 bases at V and 2 bases at J, with 5 bases between the two ends. The CDR3 runs 11 residues. Germline V gene sequence: CDR1 GTSNPN, CDR2 SVGIG (reference sequence). This CDR3 is CAWNRNTEAFF. The CDR3 region has the DNA TGTGCCTGGAACAGAAACACTGAAGCTTTCTTT.

J is TRBJ1-2 and V is TRBV5-1; 7 bases line up with TRBD1. The V gene's germline CDR1 is SGHRS and CDR2 YFSETQ. The CDR3 covers 13 residues. J lost 2 bases, V lost 4 bases, and 2 bases had no gene match. CDR3 residues: CASSPGQNYGYTF. CDR3 nucleotide sequence: TGCGCCAGCAGCCCGGGACAGAACTATGGCTACACCTTC.

The chain has TRBV27 and TRBJ1-5; TRBD1 matches at 7 bases. Unmatched junction bases numbered 5, after V lost 2 bases and J lost 4 bases. This CDR3 comprises 15 residues. In germline, CDR1 is MNHEY, CDR2 SMNVEV (reference sequence). This chain's CDR3 is CASSLQGQLNQPQHF. The DNA for the CDR3 is TGTGCCAGCAGTTTACAGGGACAGCTGAATCAGCCCCAGCATTTT.

This CDR3 is CASSLTGTGGTEAFF. Written as DNA, the CDR3 is TGCGCCAGCAGCTTGACCGGGACAGGAGGCACTGAAGCTTTCTTT. The V and J genes are TRBV5-1 and TRBJ1-1, with 8 bases lining up with TRBD1. Per the germline V gene, CDR1 is SGHRS and CDR2 is YFSETQ. This CDR3 has 15 amino acids. V dropped 1 base and J dropped 4; count of bases not matched to a gene: 6.

The chain combines TRBV7-6 with TRBJ2-1; TRBD2 matches at 14 bases. The V gene's germline CDR1 is SGHVS and CDR2 FNYEAQ. The J segment lost 1 base and the V segment lost 5 bases, leaving 7 bases of the junction unmatched. This CDR3 contains 18 residues. CDR3 nucleotides: TGTGCCAGCAGCCAGGGACTAGCGGGGGACCTATCCTACAATGAGCAGTTCTTC. Protein sequence: CASSQGLAGDLSYNEQFF.

This chain connects TRBV7-2 to TRBJ2-6; TRBD1 is a possible D gene (6 bases). CDR3 size: 19 residues. The V end was cut by 5 bases, the J end by 4 bases, with 24 bases between. CDR1 is SGHTA, CDR2 FQGNSA, per germline. The CDR3 nucleotides are TGTGCCAGCAGCCCCAGGGGACCGGGACAAGGAGGCGGGGCCAACGTCCTGACTTTC. Its translation: CASSPRGPGQGGGANVLTF.

V and J are TRBV7-2 and TRBJ2-1; D possibly corresponds to TRBD2 (6 bases). Between the trimmed V and J ends, which lost 5 bases and 7 bases, there was a span of 18 bases. Looked up from germline, CDR1 is SGHTA and CDR2 is FQGNSA. This CDR3 is 15 amino acids long. The CDR3 spells CASSPNQPAGNEQFF. In DNA, the CDR3 is TGTGCCAGCAGCCCCAACCAGCCGGCGGGGAATGAGCAGTTCTTC.

This chain joins TRBV9 and TRBJ2-1; the match to TRBD2 covers 15 bases. The CDR3 is 20 residues long. V was clipped by 0 bases and J by 4 bases; unmatched bases: 11. Per germline, CDR1 SGDLS and CDR2 YYNGEE. CDR3 nucleotide sequence: TGTGCCAGCAGCGTAGGAGGGACTAGCGGGGGGACGAATCCGTACAATGAGCAGTTCTTC. Amino acid sequence: CASSVGGTSGGTNPYNEQFF. The whole variable domain, filled in from reference TRBV9 and TRBJ2-1, reads DSGVTQTPKHLITATGQRVTLRCSPRSGDLSVYWYQQSLDQGLQFLIQYYNGEERAKGNILERFSAQQFPDLHSELNLSSLELGDSALYFCASSVGGTSGGTNPYNEQFFGPGTRLTVL.

This rearrangement joins TRBV4-3 to TRBJ2-1, with 7 bases fitting TRBD2. Germline-derived CDR1 and CDR2 are LGHNA and YSLEER. This CDR3 spans 16 amino acids. With V trimmed by 0 bases and J by 2 bases, 4 bases remained unmatched. The CDR3 DNA sequence: TGCGCCAGCAGCCAAGATCCAGCGGGGACCTACAATGAGCAGTTCTTC. This gives the protein CASSQDPAGTYNEQFF.

The chain couples TRBV14 to TRBJ2-1; a possible D gene is TRBD2 (7 bases). Germline CDR1 SGHDN, CDR2 FVKESK. Deletions cut 4 bases from V and 10 bases from J, with 14 bases between. CDR3 length equals 13 residues. CDR3 DNA sequence: TGTGCCAGCAGCCGTCGGGGGGCGGGGGAGCAGTTCTTC. Its protein product is CASSRRGAGEQFF.

This chain connects TRBV30 to TRBJ1-6; D is possibly TRBD1 (6 bases). The CDR3 is made up of 14 amino acids. Per germline, CDR1 GTSNPN and CDR2 SVGIG (reference sequence). The V and J ends lost 1 base and 8 bases respectively, with 12 bases between them. The CDR3 loop is CAWSGDRMDSPLHF. The DNA of the CDR3 is TGTGCCTGGAGTGGTGACAGGATGGATTCACCCCTCCACTTT.

This clone was counted only a few times. The chain is built from TRBV11-2 and TRBJ2-1; no definite D call. The CDR3 is 12 residues long. The V end was cut by 3 bases, the J end by 12 bases, with 12 bases between. Germline loops: CDR1 SGHAT, CDR2 FQNNGV. The DNA of the CDR3 is TGTGCCAGCAGCTTCGAATCCCTAGGGCAGTTCTTC. Encoded protein: CASSFESLGQFF. Full variable domain (remainder filled in from reference TRBV11-2 and TRBJ2-1): EAGVAQSPRYKIIEKRQSVAFWCNPISGHATLYWYQQILGQGPKLLIQFQNNGVVDDSQLPKDRFSAERLKGVDSTLKIQPAKLEDSAVYLCASSFESLGQFFGPGTRLTVL.

The chain carries TRBV6-5 and TRBJ1-3; no clear D. The V end was cut by 5 bases, the J end by 0 bases, with 11 bases between. CDR1 MNHEY and CDR2 SVGAGI come from the germline V gene. The CDR3 is 15 residues long. The CDR3 DNA is TGTGCCAGCAGTCACGACCGGAGCTCTGGAAACACCATATATTTT. It is translated as CASSHDRSSGNTIYF.

The chain employs TRBV19 and TRBJ1-2; 8 nucleotides line up with TRBD1. V gave up 7 bases and J gave up 6 bases; unmatched junction bases: 7. Germline assignment: CDR1 LNHDA and CDR2 SQIVND (reference sequence). There are 13 residues in the CDR3. This CDR3 is CASTGTGLDGYTF. The CDR3 nucleotides are TGTGCCAGTACCGGGACAGGCCTTGATGGCTACACCTTC.

The genes are TRBV30 and TRBJ1-5; maybe TRBD1 (6 bases). The germline CDR1 and CDR2 sequences are GTSNPN and SVGIG (reference sequence). Trimming took off 6 bases at V and 3 bases at J, with 18 bases between the two ends. The length of the CDR3 is 15 residues. This CDR3 reads CACRTQGEFNQPQHF. The CDR3 bases are TGTGCCTGTAGGACACAGGGTGAATTCAATCAGCCCCAGCATTTT.